This TCR beta chain comes out of a study of blood T cell repertoires in COVID-19. For the study at large: Both acute and convalescent COVID-19 samples were obtained from the United States, Italy and Spain. T cells, B-cell-depleted T cells, or PBMCs provided the cDNA or gDNA that served as material.

In the authors' methods: Cell counts per sample came from amplifying reference gene primers. Repertoires were generated with immunoSEQ multiplex PCR, while TCRdb's copy carries only in-frame clones and drops some. Clone size and the V and J calls come from that table; the DNA yielded D and trimming. The data contain some 220,000 clones, around 83% of them seen just once; the ten biggest clones take up 5.2%. The germline V and J ends were trimmed by 1 base and 7 bases, with 14 bases remaining between them. The CDR3 sequence is 15 residues long. From germline, CDR1 is SGHNT and CDR2 YYREEE (reference sequence).

The chain links TRBV5-4 to TRBJ1-4, with no clear D. This TCR was sampled from a woman in her 70s with COVID-19, enrolled during active disease. The source material was peripheral blood. CDR3 loop: CASSLRPGKSEKLFF. Written as DNA, the CDR3 is TGTGCCAGCAGCTTGCGGCCCGGGAAGAGTGAAAAACTGTTTTTT.